This T cell receptor beta chain was obtained from a study of CD8 T cells in Susac syndrome. Looked up from germline, CDR1 is DFQATT and CDR2 is SNEGSKA (reference sequence). The CDR3 is 15 residues long. V lost 5 bases and J lost 3; bases outside the gene matches: 11. When the RNA was reverse transcribed, random hexamers were used with an input of about 0.45 to 1 ug. Multiplex PCR with immunoSEQ amplified the TCR beta CDR3 across 54 Vbeta and 13 Jbeta. TCRdb analysed the immunoSEQ multiplex PCR reads with MiXCR anew, one entry per CDR3 protein. The table shows about 140,000 distinct CDR3 sequences, with about 95% occurring only once.

The source is a human donor with multiple sclerosis. Sequencing input: CD4+ T cells from PBMCs. V is TRBV20-1 and J is TRBJ2-7; 9 bases are shared with TRBD1. The CDR3 spells CSAVKLGTGNYEQYF. Written as DNA, the CDR3 is TGCAGTGCTGTTAAGTTAGGGACAGGGAACTACGAGCAGTACTTC.